This is a list of T cell receptor beta chains from one sample in a study of T cells in Graves' hyperthyroidism and ophthalmopathy. TCRdb re-called the multiplex PCR reads with MiXCR, one entry per CDR3 protein. The sample lists about 760,000 distinct CDR3 sequences, 30% to 40% seen once, with around 30% in the top ten. Sequenced sample: blood. These receptors were obtained from a woman aged 40 to 49 with Graves' hyperthyroidism. The CDR3 runs from the conserved cysteine through the conserved F or W. D genes are given only for firm matches. Part of the rows lack a size; the others show once, few, many or a class for expanded clones.

>.|TRBV6-5|TRBJ2-7|TRBD2
CASSPTVGTSTEQYF
TGTGCCAGCAGCCCTACCGTCGGGACTAGCACCGAGCAGTACTTC
>.|TRBV7-8|TRBJ2-7|.
CASSLERGSTLHYEQYF
TGTGCCAGCAGCTTAGAACGGGGCTCTACTCTCCACTACGAGCAGTACTTC
>many|TRBV29-1|TRBJ1-5|.
CSVEMAGPNQPQHF
TGCAGCGTTGAAATGGCAGGGCCAAATCAGCCCCAGCATTTT
>few|TRBV29-1|TRBJ2-5|TRBD2
CSVGEGQETQYF
TGCAGCGTTGGGGAGGGCCAGGAGACCCAGTACTTC
>many|TRBV20-1|TRBJ1-2|.
CSASRQSNYGYTF
TGCAGTGCTAGTCGACAGTCTAACTATGGCTACACCTTC
>few|TRBV5-6|TRBJ2-5|.
CASSLGPPVEETQYF
TGTGCCAGCAGCTTGGGTCCCCCGGTCGAAGAGACCCAGTACTTC
>few|TRBV6-1|TRBJ1-2|.
CASLQGFNYGYTF
TGTGCCAGCCTCCAGGGATTTAACTATGGCTACACCTTC
>many|TRBV7-2|TRBJ1-1|.
CASSLAWTNTEAFF
TGTGCCAGCAGCTTAGCGTGGACGAACACTGAAGCTTTCTTT
>.|TRBV7-9|TRBJ1-1|.
CASSDGRGKGWFNTEAFF
TGTGCCAGCAGCGACGGGCGAGGAAAAGGATGGTTCAACACTGAAGCTTTCTTT
>few|TRBV11-2|TRBJ2-5|.
CASSLNIRGDQETQYF
TGTGCCAGCAGCTTAAATATCAGGGGGGATCAAGAGACCCAGTACTTC
>many|TRBV6-4|TRBJ1-1|.
CASSVEGGHTEAFF
TGTGCCAGCAGTGTTGAGGGAGGGCACACTGAAGCTTTCTTT
>few|TRBV12-3/TRBV12-4|TRBJ2-7|.
CASIPRGHSYEQYF
TGTGCCAGCATCCCCCGAGGGCATTCCTACGAGCAGTACTTC
>many|TRBV20-1|TRBJ1-5|.
CSATGAPNQPQHF
TGCAGTGCTACCGGGGCGCCGAATCAGCCCCAGCATTTT
>many|TRBV7-2|TRBJ1-3|TRBD1
CASSSRTGGNTIYF
TGTGCCAGCAGCTCCCGGACAGGGGGAAACACCATATATTTT
>.|TRBV7-8|TRBJ2-7|TRBD2
CASSLGGGSGRAGNEQYF
TGTGCCAGCAGCTTAGGCGGTGGTAGCGGGAGGGCCGGAAACGAGCAGTACTTC
>few|TRBV5-6|TRBJ2-7|TRBD1
CASSFQGAGLEQYF
TGTGCCAGCAGCTTCCAGGGGGCCGGGCTCGAGCAGTACTTC
>many|TRBV29-1|TRBJ2-7|.
CSVEGTEESYEQYF
TGCAGCGTTGAGGGGACCGAGGAGAGCTACGAGCAGTACTTC
>.|TRBV3-1|TRBJ1-2|.
CASSQTRYGYTF
TGTGCCAGCAGCCAAACGCGCTATGGCTACACCTTC
>.|TRBV5-4|TRBJ1-1|TRBD1
CASSGGQGAEAFF
TGTGCCAGCAGCGGGGGACAGGGGGCTGAAGCTTTCTTT
>.|TRBV20-1|TRBJ1-4|TRBD1
CSASDRGKGSDEKLFF
TGCAGTGCTTCAGACAGGGGAAAAGGTTCGGATGAAAAACTGTTTTTT
>.|TRBV5-5|TRBJ2-5|.
CASSPTAGGETQYF
TGTGCCAGCAGCCCGACCGCAGGGGGGGAGACCCAGTACTTC
>.|TRBV4-3|TRBJ2-7|.
CASSQVGYGSYEQYF
TGCGCCAGCAGCCAAGTAGGGTACGGTTCCTACGAGCAGTACTTC
>many|TRBV20-1|TRBJ1-2|TRBD1
CSARERGHRSGDYGYTF
TGCAGTGCTAGGGAGAGGGGGCACAGATCTGGTGACTATGGCTACACCTTC
>many|TRBV29-1|TRBJ2-7|.
CSVASRRGRSHYEQYF
TGCAGCGTTGCCTCAAGGAGGGGGCGGTCCCACTACGAGCAGTACTTC